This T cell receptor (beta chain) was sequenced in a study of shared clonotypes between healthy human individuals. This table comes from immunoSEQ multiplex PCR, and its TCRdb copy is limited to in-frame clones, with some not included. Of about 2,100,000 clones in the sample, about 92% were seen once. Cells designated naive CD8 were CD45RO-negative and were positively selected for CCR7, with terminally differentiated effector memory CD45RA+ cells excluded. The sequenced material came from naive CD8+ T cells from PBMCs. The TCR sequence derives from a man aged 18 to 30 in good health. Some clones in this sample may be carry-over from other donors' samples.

CDR3 sequence: CASSLTTGVTQPQHF. For the CDR3, the DNA is TGTGCCAGCAGTTTAACGACAGGGGTTACTCAGCCCCAGCATTTT. The V gene is TRBV27, the J gene TRBJ1-5, with 8 bases matching TRBD1. Germline CDR1 is MNHEY and CDR2 is SMNVEV (reference sequence). The V segment lost 2 bases and the J segment 6 bases; nucleotides outside the gene matches: 6. This CDR3 has 15 residues.